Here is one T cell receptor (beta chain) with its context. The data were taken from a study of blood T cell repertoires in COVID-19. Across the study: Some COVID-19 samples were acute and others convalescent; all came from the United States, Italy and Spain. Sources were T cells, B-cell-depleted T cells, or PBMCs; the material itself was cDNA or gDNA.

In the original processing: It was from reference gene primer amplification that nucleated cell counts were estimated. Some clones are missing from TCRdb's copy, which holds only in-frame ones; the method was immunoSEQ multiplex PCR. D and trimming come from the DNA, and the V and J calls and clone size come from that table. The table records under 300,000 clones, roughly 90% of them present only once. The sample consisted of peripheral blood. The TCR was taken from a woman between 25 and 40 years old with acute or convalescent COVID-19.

The CDR3 bases are TGTGCCAGTAGCGAGACAGGGGGTAATTCACCCCTCCACTTT. This gives the protein CASSETGGNSPLHF. The chain combines TRBV19 with TRBJ1-6; 9 bases align to TRBD1. V trimming: 6 bases; J trimming: 6 bases; junction bases outside the gene matches: 3. Germline CDR1 reads LNHDA; CDR2 reads SQIVND (reference sequence). This CDR3 is built from 14 residues.